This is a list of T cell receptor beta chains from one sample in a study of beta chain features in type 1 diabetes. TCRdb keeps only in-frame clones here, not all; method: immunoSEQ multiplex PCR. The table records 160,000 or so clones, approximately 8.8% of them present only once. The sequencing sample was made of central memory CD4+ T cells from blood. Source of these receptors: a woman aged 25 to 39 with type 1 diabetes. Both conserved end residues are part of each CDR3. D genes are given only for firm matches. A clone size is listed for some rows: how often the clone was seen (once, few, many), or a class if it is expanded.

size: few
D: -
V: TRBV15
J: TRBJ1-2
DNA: TGTGCCACCACCAAAGGGGGGGACTATGGCTACACCTTC
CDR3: CATTKGGDYGYTF

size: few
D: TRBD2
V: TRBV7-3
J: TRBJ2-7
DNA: TGTGCCAGCAGAACAACTAGCGGGAGGCCCGGTTGCGAGCAGTACTTC
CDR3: CASRTTSGRPGCEQYF

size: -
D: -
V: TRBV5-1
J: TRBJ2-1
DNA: TGCGCCAGCAGCGCTGGGGGGTCTACCTACAATGAGCAGTTCTTC
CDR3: CASSAGGSTYNEQFF

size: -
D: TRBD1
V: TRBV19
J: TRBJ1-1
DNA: TGTGCCAGTCTAAGGACAGGGGGCACTGAAGCTTTCTTT
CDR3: CASLRTGGTEAFF

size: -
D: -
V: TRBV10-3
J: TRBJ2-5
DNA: TGTGCCACCGGGACTGTGGGGGAGACCCAGTACTTC
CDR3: CATGTVGETQYF

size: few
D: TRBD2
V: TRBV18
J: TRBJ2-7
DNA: TGTGCCAGCTCACCACCTCAGCCTAGCGGGAGGGACGAGCAGTACTTC
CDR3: CASSPPQPSGRDEQYF

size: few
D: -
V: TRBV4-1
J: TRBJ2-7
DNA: TGCGCCAGCAGCTCTCATCCAGGGAACTACGAGCAGTACTTC
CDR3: CASSSHPGNYEQYF

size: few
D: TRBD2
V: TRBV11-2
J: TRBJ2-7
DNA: TGTGCCAGCAGCTTAGATCTCAGCGGGAGCTCCTACGAGCAGTACTTC
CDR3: CASSLDLSGSSYEQYF

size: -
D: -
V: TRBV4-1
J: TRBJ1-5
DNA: TGTGCCAGCAGCCAAGATGATGTTAGAAGCAATCAGCCCCAGCATTTT
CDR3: CASSQDDVRSNQPQHF

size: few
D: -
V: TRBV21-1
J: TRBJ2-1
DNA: TGTGCCAGCAGCAAACCAAAAGGAACCGGGACTAGCAATTGCAGCTCCTACAATGAGCAGTTCTTC
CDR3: CASSKPKGTGTSNCSSYNEQFF

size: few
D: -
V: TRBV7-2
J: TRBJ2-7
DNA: TGTGCCAGCAGCTTAGTGTACAGCGAGCAGTACTTC
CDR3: CASSLVYSEQYF

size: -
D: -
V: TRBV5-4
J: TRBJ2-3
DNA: TGTGCCAGCAGCCCCGGGAGCAGGTTCGGTACAGGTACGCAGTATTTT
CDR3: CASSPGSRFGTGTQYF

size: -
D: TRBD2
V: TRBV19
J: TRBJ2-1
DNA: TGTGCCAGTAGAAGCAGCGGGAGAAAGTATGAGCAGTTCTTC
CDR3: CASRSSGRKYEQFF

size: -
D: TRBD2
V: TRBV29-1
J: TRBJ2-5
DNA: TGCAGCGCGGGACTAGCGGGACCGCAGTACTTC
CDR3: CSAGLAGPQYF

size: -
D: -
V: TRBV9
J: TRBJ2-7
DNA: TGTGCCAGCAGCGTAGGCCCACAAGAATCCTACGAGCAGTACTTC
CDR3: CASSVGPQESYEQYF

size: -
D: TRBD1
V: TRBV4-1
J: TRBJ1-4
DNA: TGCGCCAGCAGCCATCCCGGGACAGGGGAAGAAAAACTGTTTTTT
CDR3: CASSHPGTGEEKLFF

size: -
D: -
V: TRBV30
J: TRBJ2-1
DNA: TGTGCCTGGAGTGTAGGGACTGTATACAATGAGCAGTTCTTC
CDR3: CAWSVGTVYNEQFF

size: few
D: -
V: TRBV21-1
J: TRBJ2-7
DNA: TGTGCCAGCAGCGACCGGGACAGGGCTTACGAGCAGTACTTC
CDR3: CASSDRDRAYEQYF

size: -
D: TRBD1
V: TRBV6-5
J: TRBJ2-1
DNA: TGTGCCAGCAGCCGTACAGGGGGCTTTGAGCAGTTCTTC
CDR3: CASSRTGGFEQFF

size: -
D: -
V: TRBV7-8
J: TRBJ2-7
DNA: TGTGCCAGCAGCTTAGCTGTTTCCGGCTCCTACGAGCAGTACTTC
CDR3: CASSLAVSGSYEQYF

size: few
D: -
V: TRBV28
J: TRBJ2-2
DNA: TGTGCCAGCAATAGGGGCTTTCACACCGGGGAGCTGTTTTTT
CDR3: CASNRGFHTGELFF

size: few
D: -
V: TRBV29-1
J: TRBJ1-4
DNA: TGCAGCGTTGACGCACAGGGTGGAGAAAAACTGTTTTTT
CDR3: CSVDAQGGEKLFF

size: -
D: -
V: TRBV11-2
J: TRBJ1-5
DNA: TGTGCCAGCAGCTTAGGACAGTATCAGCCCCAGCATTTT
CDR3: CASSLGQYQPQHF

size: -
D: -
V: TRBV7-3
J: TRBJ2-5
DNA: TGTGCCAGCAGCCCTGACAGGTTCGCGGAGACCCAGTACTTC
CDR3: CASSPDRFAETQYF

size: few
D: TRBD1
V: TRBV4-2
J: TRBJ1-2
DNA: TGTGCCAGCAGCGCCGGGGACAGAGGCTACACCTTC
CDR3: CASSAGDRGYTF

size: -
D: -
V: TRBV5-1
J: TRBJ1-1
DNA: TGCGCCAGCAGCTTACAGGCCAGAGACAGCGAAGCTTTCTTT
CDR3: CASSLQARDSEAFF

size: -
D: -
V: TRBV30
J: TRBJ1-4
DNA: TGTGCCTGGAGTGTTCGGGGGTTTGGAACTAATGAAAAACTGTTTTTT
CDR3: CAWSVRGFGTNEKLFF

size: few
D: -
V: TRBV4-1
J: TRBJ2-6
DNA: TGCGCCAGCAGCCAAGGGCAGGGCTCTGGGGCCAACGTCCTGACTTTC
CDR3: CASSQGQGSGANVLTF

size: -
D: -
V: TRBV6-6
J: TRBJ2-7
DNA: TGTGCCAGCAGTTACTACAGTCCCTCGGAAGAGCAGTACTTC
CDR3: CASSYYSPSEEQYF

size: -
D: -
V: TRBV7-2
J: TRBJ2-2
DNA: TGTGCCAGCAGCCTAGCTACTACAGGAACCGGGGAGCTGTTTTTT
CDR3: CASSLATTGTGELFF

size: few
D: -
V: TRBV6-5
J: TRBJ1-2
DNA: TGTGCCAGCAAAACAGGGTATCTGGGCTACACCTTC
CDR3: CASKTGYLGYTF

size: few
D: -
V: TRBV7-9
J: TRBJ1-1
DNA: TGTGCCAGCAGCTGGCCGAACACTGAAGCTTTCTTT
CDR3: CASSWPNTEAFF

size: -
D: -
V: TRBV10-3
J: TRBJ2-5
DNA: TGTGCCATCAGTGAGGCGGAGACCCAGTACTTC
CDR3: CAISEAETQYF

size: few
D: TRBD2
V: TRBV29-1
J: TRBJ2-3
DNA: TGCAGCGTTGCTAGCGGGGGGAACACAGATACGCAGTATTTT
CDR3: CSVASGGNTDTQYF

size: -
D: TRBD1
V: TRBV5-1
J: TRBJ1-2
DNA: TGCGCCAGCAGCAGAGAGAGACAGGGCCCTAACTATGGCTACACCTTC
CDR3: CASSRERQGPNYGYTF

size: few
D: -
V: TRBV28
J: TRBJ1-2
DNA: TGTGCCAGCAGTTTAGTGGGACATAACTATGGCTACACCTTC
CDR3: CASSLVGHNYGYTF

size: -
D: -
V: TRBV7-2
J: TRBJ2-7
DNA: TGTGCCAGCAGCTTTTACTTGGGGAGCCACGAGCAGTACTTC
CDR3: CASSFYLGSHEQYF

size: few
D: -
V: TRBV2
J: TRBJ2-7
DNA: TGTGCCAGCATGGAACAGGGTCTAAGCTACGAGCAGTACTTC
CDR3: CASMEQGLSYEQYF

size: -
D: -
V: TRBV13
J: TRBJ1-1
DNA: TGTGCCAGCAGCTTTCCCAGGGCGTCGAACACTGAAGCTTTCTTT
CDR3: CASSFPRASNTEAFF

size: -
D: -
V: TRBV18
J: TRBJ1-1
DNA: TGTGCCAGCTCACCCACGGGGGAGGGATTAGCTTTCTTT
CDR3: CASSPTGEGLAFF

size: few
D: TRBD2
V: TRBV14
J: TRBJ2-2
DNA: TGTGCCAGCAGCCAAGATCCAAGCGGGAGGGCCAACGGGGAGCTGTTTTTT
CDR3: CASSQDPSGRANGELFF

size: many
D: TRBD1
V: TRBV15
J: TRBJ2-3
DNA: TGTGCCACCAGCCTCGCGGGCGGGACAGGGGGAGATACGCAGTATTTT
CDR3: CATSLAGGTGGDTQYF

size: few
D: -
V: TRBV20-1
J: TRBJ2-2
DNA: TGCAGTGCTGGACAGCTCGGAGAGCTGTTTTTT
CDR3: CSAGQLGELFF

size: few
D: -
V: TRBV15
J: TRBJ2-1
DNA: TGTGCCACCAGCAGAGGCCCCGGCAATGAGCAGTTCTTC
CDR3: CATSRGPGNEQFF

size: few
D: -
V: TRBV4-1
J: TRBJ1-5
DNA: TGCGCCAGCAGCCGCGGGCCGAGTAGGCCCAATCAGCCCCAGCATTTT
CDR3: CASSRGPSRPNQPQHF

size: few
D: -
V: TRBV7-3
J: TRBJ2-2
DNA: TGTGCCAGCAGCTTAACGTCAAACACCGGGGAGCTGTTTTTT
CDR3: CASSLTSNTGELFF

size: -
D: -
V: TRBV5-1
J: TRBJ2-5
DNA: TGCGCCAGCAGCTTGGCGGCAGGGAGGGAGACCCAGTACTTC
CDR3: CASSLAAGRETQYF

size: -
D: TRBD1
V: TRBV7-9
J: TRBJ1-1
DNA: TGTGCCAGCAGCACAGGGGGCGCGAACACTGAAGCTTTCTTT
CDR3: CASSTGGANTEAFF

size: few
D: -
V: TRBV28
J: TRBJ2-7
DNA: TGTGCCAGCAGTTCAGGGGCCTACGAGCAGTACTTC
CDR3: CASSSGAYEQYF

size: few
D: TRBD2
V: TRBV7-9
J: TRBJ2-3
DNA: TGTGCCAGCAGCCGGATAGCGGGAGGTACAGATACGCAGTATTTT
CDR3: CASSRIAGGTDTQYF

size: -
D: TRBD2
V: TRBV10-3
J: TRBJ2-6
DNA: TGTGCCATCAGTGCCGGGCTAGCGGCGACTTCTGGGGCCAACGTCCTGACTTTC
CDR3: CAISAGLAATSGANVLTF

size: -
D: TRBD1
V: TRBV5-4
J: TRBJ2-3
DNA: TGTGCCAGCAGCCAACCGGACAGGGGCGCATCAGATACGCAGTATTTT
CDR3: CASSQPDRGASDTQYF

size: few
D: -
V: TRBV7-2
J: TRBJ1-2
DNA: TGTGCCAGCAGCTCGCCGACAGCTAACTATGGCTACACCTTC
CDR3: CASSSPTANYGYTF

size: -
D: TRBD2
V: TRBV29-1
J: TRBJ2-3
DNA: TGCAGCGTTGGCCTAGCGGGGGGAGATACGCAGTATTTT
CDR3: CSVGLAGGDTQYF

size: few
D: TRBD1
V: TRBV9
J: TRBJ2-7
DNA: TGTGCCAGCAGCTTTCGAGGGGGGGGACAGGGTTACGAGCAGTACTTC
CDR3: CASSFRGGGQGYEQYF

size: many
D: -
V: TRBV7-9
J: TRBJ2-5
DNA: TGTGCCAGCAGCTTCCACGTAGGGGGTCAAGAGACCCAGTACTTC
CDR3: CASSFHVGGQETQYF

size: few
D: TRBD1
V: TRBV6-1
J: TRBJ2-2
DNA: TGTGCCATCAGTGATCGGGCAGGGGGCGCAAACACCGGGGAGCTGTTTTTT
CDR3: CAISDRAGGANTGELFF

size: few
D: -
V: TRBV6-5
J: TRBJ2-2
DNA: TGTGCCAGCAGTTTTGCTCCCCCTCCAGTAACCGGGGAGCTGTTTTTT
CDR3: CASSFAPPPVTGELFF